The following is a T cell receptor (beta chain) sequence with its context. Its antigen is unknown. The sample originates from a study of cytomegalovirus exposure and HLA in healthy donors. Study findings and constraints: Most TCRs appeared rarely, but some public TCRs recurred in many donors. The study listed roughly 160 cytomegalovirus-associated TCR beta chains. First-cohort TCR clusters were later found to tend to co-occur in the 90 to 150 validation repertoires.

Clones were read by immunoSEQ multiplex PCR, and TCRdb kept only the in-frame ones, dropping some. The profile shows 150,000 to 160,000 clones, about 86% of them singletons. The germline CDR1 and CDR2 sequences are SNHLY and FYNNEI. CDR3 length: 13 amino acids. V was clipped by 5 bases and J by 2 bases, with 9 bases between them. An approximately 130-subject validation cohort, separate from the 666-subject first cohort, supplied the donors. The genes are TRBV2 and TRBJ1-1, with D uncertain. The receptor comes from a human donor in good health. The sequencing sample was made of PBMCs. CDR3 region: CASSRQVNTEAFF. CDR3 nucleotide sequence: TGTGCCAGCAGTCGGCAGGTAAACACTGAAGCTTTCTTT.